Shown below are 8 T cell receptor beta chains from a single sample sequenced in a study of blood T cell repertoires in COVID-19. Method: immunoSEQ multiplex PCR; TCRdb's copy keeps in-frame clones and lacks some. The sample lists 30,000 to 40,000 clones; 88% were seen once. Sequencing was carried out using peripheral blood. These TCRs come from a human donor in a cohort sampled during active COVID-19.

The chain carries TRBV27 and TRBJ2-1; possible D gene TRBD1, 6 bases. V was trimmed by 0 bases and J by 3 bases, leaving 15 bases between them. The germline V gene encodes CDR1 MNHEY and CDR2 SMNVEV (reference sequence). CDR3 length equals 17 residues. CDR3 amino acids: CASSLSLQGVDYNEQFF. The CDR3 nucleotides read TGTGCCAGCAGTTTATCGTTACAGGGAGTTGACTACAATGAGCAGTTCTTC.

This sequence joins TRBV19 and TRBJ1-1; 7 positions match TRBD1. The germline V gene encodes CDR1 LNHDA and CDR2 SQIVND (reference sequence). The CDR3 sequence is 13 residues long. Trimming cost V 6 bases and J 4 bases; bases outside gene matches: 5. CDR3 in amino acids: CASSETGLTEAFF. The CDR3 nucleotides are TGTGCCAGTAGCGAGACAGGGCTCACTGAAGCTTTCTTT.

For the CDR3, the DNA is TGTGCCAGTATAGCGAGCTCTGGAAACACCATATATTTT. This encodes CASIASSGNTIYF. This chain joins TRBV19 and TRBJ1-3; no definite D call. The germline V and J ends were trimmed by 7 bases and 0 bases, with 7 bases remaining between them. The CDR3 covers 13 residues. Germline CDR1 and CDR2: LNHDA and SQIVND (reference sequence).

The chain employs TRBV6-6 and TRBJ2-7; 9 bases match TRBD1. The CDR3 has 15 amino acids. The germline V gene encodes CDR1 MNHNY and CDR2 SVGAGI (reference sequence). J lost 7 bases, V lost 8 bases, and 15 bases had no gene match. CDR3 DNA sequence: TGTGCCAGCTCGGAGGTCGACAGGGGGGATGAGGAGCAGTACTTC. Its translation is CASSEVDRGDEEQYF.

The chain carries TRBV5-1 and TRBJ2-5; TRBD1 matches 7 bases. Germline V gene data show CDR1 as SGHRS and CDR2 as YFSETQ. The V gene end was trimmed by 4 bases and the J gene end by 1 base; junction bases not matched to a gene: 4. The CDR3 spans 14 residues. The CDR3: CASSPDRVQETQYF. The CDR3 DNA sequence: TGCGCCAGCAGCCCCGACAGGGTCCAAGAGACCCAGTACTTC.

This chain connects TRBV5-4 to TRBJ2-5; 10 bases are a match to TRBD2. Per germline, CDR1 SGHNT and CDR2 YYREEE (reference sequence). The CDR3 contains 17 residues. Trimming took 5 bases from V and 1 from J; bases not matched to a gene: 11. CDR3 residues: CASSPPGLAGAQETQYF. CDR3 nucleotides: TGTGCCAGCAGTCCTCCCGGGCTAGCGGGGGCCCAAGAGACCCAGTACTTC.

V gene TRBV7-7 combines with J gene TRBJ1-1; no clear D gene. The germline V gene has CDR1 SSHAT and CDR2 FNYEAQ (reference sequence). V lost 1 base and J lost 2, with 5 bases in between. This CDR3 region has 13 residues. This chain's CDR3 is CASSLDRNTEAFF. In nucleotides, the CDR3 is TGTGCCAGCAGCTTAGACAGAAACACTGAAGCTTTCTTT. Supplemented by reference TRBV7-7 and TRBJ1-1, the full variable domain reads GAGVSQSPRYKVTKRGQDVTLRCDPISSHATLYWYQQALGQGPEFLTYFNYEAQPDKSGLPSDRFSAERPEGSISTLTIQRTEQRDSAMYRCASSLDRNTEAFFGQGTRLTVV.

The rearrangement uses TRBV6-1 and TRBJ2-2, with D possibly matching TRBD1 (7 bases). This CDR3 region has 14 residues. V was clipped by 1 base and J by 17 bases, with 20 bases between them. Germline V gene data show CDR1 as MNHNS and CDR2 as SASEGT. The CDR3 reads CASSEVGTAGGAFF. The CDR3 DNA reads TGTGCCAGCAGTGAAGTAGGGACAGCCGGGGGAGCTTTTTTT.